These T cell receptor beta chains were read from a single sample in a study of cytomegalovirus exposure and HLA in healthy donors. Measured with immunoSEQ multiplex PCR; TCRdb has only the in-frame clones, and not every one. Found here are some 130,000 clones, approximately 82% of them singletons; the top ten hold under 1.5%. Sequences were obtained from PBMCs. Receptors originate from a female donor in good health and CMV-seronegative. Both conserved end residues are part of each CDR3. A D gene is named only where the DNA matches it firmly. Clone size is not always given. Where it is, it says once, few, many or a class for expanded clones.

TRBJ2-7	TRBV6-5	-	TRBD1	TGTGCCAGCACTCCGAGGACAGGGAAAAGCGAGCAGTACTTC	CASTPRTGKSEQYF
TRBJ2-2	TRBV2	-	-	TGTGCCAGCAGTGACAGGGGAGACACCGGGGAGCTGTTTTTT	CASSDRGDTGELFF
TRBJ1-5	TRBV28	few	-	TGTGCCAGCAGTTTCGTTTGGGAGGCAAAAGATCAGCCCCAGCATTTT	CASSFVWEAKDQPQHF
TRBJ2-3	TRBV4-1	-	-	TGCGCCAGCAGCCAAGCGAAGCGGGCCGGAGATACGCAGTATTTT	CASSQAKRAGDTQYF
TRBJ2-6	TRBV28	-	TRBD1	TGTGCCAGCAGTCCGACAGGGACCTCTGGGGCCAACGTCCTGACTTTC	CASSPTGTSGANVLTF
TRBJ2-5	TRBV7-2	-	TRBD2	TGTGCCAGCAGCTTCGCGACTAGCGGGGAGACCCAGTACTTC	CASSFATSGETQYF
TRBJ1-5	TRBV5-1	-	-	TGCGCCAGCAGCTTGGAAGGAGGTCAGCCCCAGCATTTT	CASSLEGGQPQHF
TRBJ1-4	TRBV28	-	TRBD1	TGTGCCAGCAGGCCAACCCCGGGACAGGTTAATGAAAAACTGTTTTTT	CASRPTPGQVNEKLFF
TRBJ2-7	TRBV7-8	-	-	TGTGCCAGCAGCTTAGGAGGCCACGAGCAGTACTTC	CASSLGGHEQYF
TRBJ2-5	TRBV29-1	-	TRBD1	TGCAGCGCCGGGACAGGGGTAGGGGAGACCCAGTACTTC	CSAGTGVGETQYF
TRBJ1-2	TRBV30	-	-	TGTGCCTGGAGTCCCAGTACTAACTATGGCTACACCTTC	CAWSPSTNYGYTF
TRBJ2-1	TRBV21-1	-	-	TGTGCCAGCAGCAATCTGGCCACCGGTTTAACGGGTTTTATGTCTAGCTCCTACAATGAGCAGTTCTTC	CASSNLATGLTGFMSSSYNEQFF
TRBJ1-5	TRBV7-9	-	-	TGTGCCAGCAGCCCCGGGGGGTATAGCAATCAGCCCCAGCATTTT	CASSPGGYSNQPQHF
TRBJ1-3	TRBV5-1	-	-	TGCGCCAGCAGCTGGTCGTGGAGCTCTGAAAACACCATATATTTT	CASSWSWSSENTIYF
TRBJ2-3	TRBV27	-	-	TGTGCCAGCAGTTTTCGGCCAGGGGGCACAGATACGCAGTATTTT	CASSFRPGGTDTQYF
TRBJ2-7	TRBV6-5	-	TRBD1	TGTGCCAGCAGCGGGACAGGGACATACGAGCAGTACTTC	CASSGTGTYEQYF
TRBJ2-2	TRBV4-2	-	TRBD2	TGTGCCAGCAGCCAAGAGGGTTTTTCGGGCGGGAGGGGGGGGCTGTTTTTT	CASSQEGFSGGRGGLFF
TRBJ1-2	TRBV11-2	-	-	TGTGCCAGCAGCTTAGATCTCAGCTATGGCTACACCTTC	CASSLDLSYGYTF
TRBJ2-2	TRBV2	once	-	TGTGCCAGCAATGGGGCAGGTTCTAACACCGGGGAGCTGTTTTTT	CASNGAGSNTGELFF
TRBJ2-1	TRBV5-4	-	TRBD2	TGTGCCAGCAGGGCGACTAGCGGCCCCCTCTCGCAGTTCTTC	CASRATSGPLSQFF
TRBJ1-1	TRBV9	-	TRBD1	TGTGCCAGCAGCCCCGGGACAGGGGGATATGAGAACACTGAAGCTTTCTTT	CASSPGTGGYENTEAFF
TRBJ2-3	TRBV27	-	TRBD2	TGTGCCAGCAGCCGCCGGGGAGCGGGGAGCACAGATACGCAGTATTTT	CASSRRGAGSTDTQYF
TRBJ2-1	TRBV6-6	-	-	TGTGCCAGCAGCCCAGAGAGGGCCCACAATGAGCAGTTCTTC	CASSPERAHNEQFF
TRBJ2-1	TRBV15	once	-	TGTGCCACCAGTAACTACAGGGCTTTCTCCTACAATGAGCAGTTCTTC	CATSNYRAFSYNEQFF
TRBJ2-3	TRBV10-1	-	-	TGCGCCAGCAGGGAAGCGGGCAGAGATACGCAGTATTTT	CASREAGRDTQYF
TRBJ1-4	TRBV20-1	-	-	TGCAGTGCTTATGGACAGAAACTGTTTTTT	CSAYGQKLFF
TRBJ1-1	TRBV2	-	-	TGTGCCAGCAGTGGCGGTCCCGGCGACACTGAAGCTTTCTTT	CASSGGPGDTEAFF
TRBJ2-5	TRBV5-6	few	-	TGTGCCAGCAGCTTGGTGCAAGGGGCAGGGGAGACCCAGTACTTC	CASSLVQGAGETQYF
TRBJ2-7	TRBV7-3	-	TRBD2	TGTGCCAGCAGGACAACTAGCGGGAGGGAGCACGAGCAGTACTTC	CASRTTSGREHEQYF
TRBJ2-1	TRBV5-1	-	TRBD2	TGCGCCAGCAGCTTTGTAACTAGCGGGAGGCCGAGCTCCTACAATGAGCAGTTCTTC	CASSFVTSGRPSSYNEQFF
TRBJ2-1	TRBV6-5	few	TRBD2	TGTGCCAGCAGTTACGGGGGACTAGCGGCTAATGAGCAGTTCTTC	CASSYGGLAANEQFF
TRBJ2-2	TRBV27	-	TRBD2	TGTGCCAGCAGTCCGGGGGGGGGCGCCGGGGAGCTGTTTTTT	CASSPGGGAGELFF
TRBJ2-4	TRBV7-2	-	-	TGTGCCAGCAGCTTGGGCGGGTCTCTAGCCAAAAACATTCAGTACTTC	CASSLGGSLAKNIQYF
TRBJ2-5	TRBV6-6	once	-	TGTGCCAGCAGTTACTCCCAGCGGGCTCAAGCGGAGACCCAGTACTTC	CASSYSQRAQAETQYF
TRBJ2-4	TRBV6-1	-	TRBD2	TGTGCCAGCAGTGACAACCTAGCGGGGAAACAGTACTTC	CASSDNLAGKQYF
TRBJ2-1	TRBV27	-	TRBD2	TGTGCCAGCAGTTTGCGACCGGGACTAGCGGGGGACAATGAGCAGTTCTTC	CASSLRPGLAGDNEQFF
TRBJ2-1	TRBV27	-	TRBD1	TGTGCCAGCAGAAGGGCCACCGGGACAGGGCGCTCCTACAATGAGCAGTTCTTC	CASRRATGTGRSYNEQFF